These 2 T cell receptor beta chains came from one sample sequenced in a study of cytomegalovirus exposure and HLA in healthy donors. PCR employed 60 Vbeta and 13 Jbeta primers. The assay was immunoSEQ multiplex PCR, and TCRdb's table has in-frame clones only and misses some. The sample consists of around 190,000 clones, roughly 80% of them appearing once. The specimen was PBMCs. These receptor sequences come from a woman in her forties or fifties in good health and CMV-seronegative.

The chain links TRBV7-3 to TRBJ2-2; the D is unclear. The CDR3 has 17 amino acids. Trimming pared 0 bases from V and 0 bases from J, leaving 11 bases between. CDR1 is SGHTA, CDR2 FQGTGA, per germline. The CDR3 DNA reads as TGTGCCAGCAGCTTAACTGGGCACCCGGCGAACACCGGGGAGCTGTTTTTT. Encoded protein: CASSLTGHPANTGELFF.

This clone was seen more than once but under ten times. The rearrangement uses TRBV2 and TRBJ1-5, with 7 nucleotides matching TRBD1. The V and J ends lost 8 bases and 6 bases, in that order; junction bases with no gene match: 13. The CDR3 has 15 residues. CDR1 and CDR2 (germline): SNHLY, FYNNEI. CDR3 in amino acids: CASGRTGALSQPQHF. The CDR3 DNA is TGTGCCAGCGGGAGAACAGGGGCTCTTTCTCAGCCCCAGCATTTT.